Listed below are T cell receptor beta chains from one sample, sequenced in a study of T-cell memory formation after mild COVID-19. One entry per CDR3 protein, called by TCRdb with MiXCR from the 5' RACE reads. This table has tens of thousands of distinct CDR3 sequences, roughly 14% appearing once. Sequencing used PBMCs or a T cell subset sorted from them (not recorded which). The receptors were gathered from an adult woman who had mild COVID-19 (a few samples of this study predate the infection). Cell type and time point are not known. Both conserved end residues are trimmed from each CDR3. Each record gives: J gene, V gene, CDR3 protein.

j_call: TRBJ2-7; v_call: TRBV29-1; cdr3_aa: SVDSPHSYEQY
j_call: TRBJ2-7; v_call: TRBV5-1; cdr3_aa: ASSWRTVPTYEQY
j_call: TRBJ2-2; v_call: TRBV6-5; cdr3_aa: ASSSHTGELF
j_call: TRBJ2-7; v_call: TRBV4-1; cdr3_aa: ASSQAITKGEQY
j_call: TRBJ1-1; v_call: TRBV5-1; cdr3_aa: ASRVQGLGNTEAF
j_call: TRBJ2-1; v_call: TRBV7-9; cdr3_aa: ASSLASGLDNEQF
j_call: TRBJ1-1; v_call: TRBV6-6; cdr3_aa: ASSPWFASRLNTEAF
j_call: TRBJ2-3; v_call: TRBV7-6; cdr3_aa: ASSFMMVPRTDTQY
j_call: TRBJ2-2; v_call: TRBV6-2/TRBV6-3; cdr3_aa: ASKQRGNGELF
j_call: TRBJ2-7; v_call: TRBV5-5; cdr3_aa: ASSLLWGPYEQY
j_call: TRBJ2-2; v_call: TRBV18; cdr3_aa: ASSPSNYLAGELF
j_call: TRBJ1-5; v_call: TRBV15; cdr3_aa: ATSRDAQGAYPQH
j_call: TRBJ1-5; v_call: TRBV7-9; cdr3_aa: ASSQGRAGQPQH
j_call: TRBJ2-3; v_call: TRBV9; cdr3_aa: ASSVEGYAGADTQY
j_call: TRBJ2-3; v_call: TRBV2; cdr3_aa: ASSGDTRSDTQY
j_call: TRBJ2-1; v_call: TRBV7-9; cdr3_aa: ASSLSTGNEQF
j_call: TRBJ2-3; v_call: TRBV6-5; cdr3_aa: ASARWGGDTQY
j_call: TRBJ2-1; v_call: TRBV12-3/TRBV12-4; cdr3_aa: ASSPRGGTSGSNEQF
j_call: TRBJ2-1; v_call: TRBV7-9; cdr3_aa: ASSPPQGQGYPLYNEQF
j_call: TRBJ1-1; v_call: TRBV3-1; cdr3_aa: ASSHSLGTSEEAF
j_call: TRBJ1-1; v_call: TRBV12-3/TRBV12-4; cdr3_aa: ASSLSGTEAF
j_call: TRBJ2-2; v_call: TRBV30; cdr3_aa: ASTRQSTGELF
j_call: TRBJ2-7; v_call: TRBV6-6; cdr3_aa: ASSYVGETSHEQY
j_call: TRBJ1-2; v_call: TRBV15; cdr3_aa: ATSREMSPHHVYT
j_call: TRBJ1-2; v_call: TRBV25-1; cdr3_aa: ASSETAEGDYGYT
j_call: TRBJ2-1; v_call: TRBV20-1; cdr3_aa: SARVWGDSSYNEQF
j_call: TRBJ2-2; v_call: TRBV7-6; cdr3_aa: ASSPTHPTGELF
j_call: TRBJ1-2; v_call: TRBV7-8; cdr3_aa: ASSLVSPNTNYGYT
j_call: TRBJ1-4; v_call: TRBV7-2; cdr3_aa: ASSPTATNEKLF
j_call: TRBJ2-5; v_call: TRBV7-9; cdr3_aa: ASGKSLAGEEETQY
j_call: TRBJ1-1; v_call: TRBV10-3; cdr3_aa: AISGRAPEAF
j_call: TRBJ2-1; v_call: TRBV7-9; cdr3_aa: ASSPHNEQF
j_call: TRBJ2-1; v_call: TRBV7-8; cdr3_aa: ASSSEAGGYNEQF
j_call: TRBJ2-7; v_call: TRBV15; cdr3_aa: ATSSRDRGSYEQY
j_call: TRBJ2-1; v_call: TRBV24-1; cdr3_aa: AIRGGTGDNEQF
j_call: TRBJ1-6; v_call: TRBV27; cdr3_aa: ASSTSESPLH
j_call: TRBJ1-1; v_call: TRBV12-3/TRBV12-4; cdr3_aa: ASSSRSTEAF
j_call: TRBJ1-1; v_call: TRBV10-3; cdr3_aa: AISLQGMNTEAF
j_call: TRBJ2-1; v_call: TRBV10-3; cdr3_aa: AISESTLAGVPMGNEQF
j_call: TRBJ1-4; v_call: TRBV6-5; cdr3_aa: ASSSRGDEKLF
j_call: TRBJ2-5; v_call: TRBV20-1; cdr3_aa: SARTKETQY
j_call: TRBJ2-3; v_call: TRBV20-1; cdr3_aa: SARDHRAGVTDTQY
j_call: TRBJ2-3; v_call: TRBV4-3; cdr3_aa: ASSHPRGSDTQY
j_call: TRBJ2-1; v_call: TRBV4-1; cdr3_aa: ASSQVGRSTYNEQF
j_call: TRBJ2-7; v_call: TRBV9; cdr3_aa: ASSVGQSYEQY
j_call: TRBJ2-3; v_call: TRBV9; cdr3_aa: ASSVEGTSSTDTQY
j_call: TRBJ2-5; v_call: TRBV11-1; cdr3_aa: ASSQGTSIQETQY
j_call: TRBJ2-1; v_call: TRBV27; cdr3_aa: ASSWSIYNEQF
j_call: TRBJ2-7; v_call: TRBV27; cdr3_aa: ASSPSTGGYEQY
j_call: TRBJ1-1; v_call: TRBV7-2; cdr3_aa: ASSLGVFTEAF
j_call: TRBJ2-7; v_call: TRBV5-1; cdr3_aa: ASSLEGEYEQY
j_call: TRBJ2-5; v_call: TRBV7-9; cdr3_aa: ASSLIVAGGQETQY
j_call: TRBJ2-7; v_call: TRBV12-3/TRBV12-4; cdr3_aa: ASAGTAPYEQY
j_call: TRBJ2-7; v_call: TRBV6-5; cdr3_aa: ASGSPSYEQY
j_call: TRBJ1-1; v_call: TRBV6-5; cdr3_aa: ASRLTEVNTEAF